The TCR beta chain described here comes from a study of cytomegalovirus exposure and HLA in healthy donors. For the study at large: Most donors, approximately 82% of a few hundred genotyped, fell in the Caucasian-associated ancestry cluster.

This clone has more than one count but fewer than ten. Its matching antigen is unknown. The PCR used 60 Vbeta and 13 Jbeta primers. Produced via immunoSEQ multiplex PCR; TCRdb's table is partial and in-frame only. The data contain roughly 100,000 clones, over 9.5% of them seen just once; the ten biggest clones take up about 16%. V lost 1 base, J lost 7 bases, and 13 bases lay in between. There are 14 residues in the CDR3. Germline V gene data show CDR1 as SGHVS and CDR2 as FNYEAQ. Findings and limits, study-wide: Among the sequence variants, a highly shared cluster was likely an artifact of sequencing. For presence/absence analyses, sequencing depth was assumed to be roughly uniform across donors.

The TCR originated in a man in his forties in good health and CMV-seropositive. Sequenced sample: PBMCs. This chain uses TRBV7-6 with TRBJ1-2; tentatively, D is TRBD1 (6 bases). The CDR3 region has the DNA TGTGCCAGCAGCTTAGTTGCGGGGGCAAGTGGCTACACCTTC. It is translated as CASSLVAGASGYTF.